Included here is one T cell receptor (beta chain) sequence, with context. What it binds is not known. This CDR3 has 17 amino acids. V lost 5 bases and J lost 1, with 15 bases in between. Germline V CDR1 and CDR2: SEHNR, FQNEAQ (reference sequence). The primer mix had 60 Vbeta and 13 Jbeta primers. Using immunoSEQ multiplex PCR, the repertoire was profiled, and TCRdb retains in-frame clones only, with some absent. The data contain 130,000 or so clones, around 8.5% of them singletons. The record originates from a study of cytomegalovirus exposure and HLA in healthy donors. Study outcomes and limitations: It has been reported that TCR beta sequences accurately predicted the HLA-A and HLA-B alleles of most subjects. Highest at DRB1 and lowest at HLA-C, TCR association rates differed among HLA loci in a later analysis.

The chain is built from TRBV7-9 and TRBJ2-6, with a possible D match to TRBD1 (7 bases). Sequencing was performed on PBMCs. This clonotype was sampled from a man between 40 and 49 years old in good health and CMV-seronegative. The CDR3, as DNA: TGTGCCAGCAGCAAGACAGGGCGGGGATCTGGGGCCAACGTCCTGACTTTC. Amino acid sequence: CASSKTGRGSGANVLTF.